What follows are 31 T cell receptor beta chains derived from one specimen sequenced in a study of T cells after yellow fever vaccination. TCRdb ran MiXCR on the 5' RACE reads and lists one entry per CDR3 protein. The sample consists of around 110,000 distinct CDR3 sequences, roughly 8.9% of them appearing once. This material consisted of CD8+ T cells sorted from PBMCs, taken 45 days after the yellow fever booster vaccination. Receptor source: a man younger than 45 who received the YFV17D yellow fever vaccine.

This clonotype was recorded many times. The chain links TRBV20-1 to TRBJ2-1, with a possible D match to TRBD1 (5 bases). CDR3 length: 13 amino acids. The germline V gene has CDR1 DFQATT and CDR2 SNEGSKA (reference sequence). V lost 5 bases and J lost 2, with 10 bases in between. The CDR3 reads CSAPWGPYNEQFF. The CDR3 DNA reads TGCAGTGCTCCTTGGGGCCCCTACAATGAGCAGTTCTTC.

This clonotype was detected many times. The chain is built from TRBV7-3 and TRBJ2-7; 9 nucleotides agree with TRBD1. The CDR3 runs to 15 residues. Per the germline V gene, CDR1 is SGHTA and CDR2 is FQGTGA. Losses at the gene ends were 0 bases for V and 4 bases for J; bases not matched to a gene: 4. CDR3 bases: TGTGCCAGCAGCTTAACTGGGACAGGGTCTTACGAGCAGTACTTC. This sequence encodes CASSLTGTGSYEQYF. Full variable domain (outside the CDR3, taken from reference TRBV7-3 and TRBJ2-7): GAGVSQTPSNKVTEKGKYVELRCDPISGHTALYWYRQSLGQGPEFLIYFQGTGAADDSGLPNDRFFAVRPEGSVSTLKIQRTERGDSAVYLCASSLTGTGSYEQYFGPGTRLTVT.

Many counts were recorded for this clonotype. The V gene is TRBV12-3 or TRBV12-4, the J gene TRBJ1-1; D is uncertain. CDR3 length equals 15 residues. The V and J ends lost 3 bases and 2 bases respectively, with 13 bases between them. The CDR3: CASSFGFLGNTEAFF. CDR3 coding DNA: TGTGCCAGCAGTTTCGGTTTTTTGGGTAACACTGAAGCTTTCTTT.

CDR3 sequence reads: CSAQGPNLYNEQFF. The DNA of the CDR3 is TGCAGTGCTCAGGGGCCCAACCTTTACAATGAGCAGTTCTTC. This rearrangement joins TRBV20-1 to TRBJ2-1, with D possibly TRBD1 on 6 matching bases. Germline V CDR1 and CDR2: DFQATT, SNEGSKA (reference sequence). Trimming removed 5 bases from V and 4 bases from J, with 15 bases in between. This CDR3 is 14 amino acids long.

The chain carries TRBV6-6 and TRBJ2-5; D gene unclear. The CDR3 runs to 13 residues. Germline V gene sequence: CDR1 MNHNY, CDR2 SVGAGI (reference sequence). Deletions cut 8 bases from V and 4 bases from J, with 14 bases between. The CDR3 loop reads CASLASTRETQYF. The CDR3 DNA is TGTGCCAGCTTGGCGTCGACCAGAGAGACCCAGTACTTC.

About this clonotype itself: One base away lies a much larger clone, so this may be a sequencing read error. The chain is built from TRBV12-3 or TRBV12-4 and TRBJ2-7, with TRBD2 identical over 7 bases. The CDR3 is 13 amino acids. CDR3 bases: TGTTCCAGCAGTTTAACTAGCGTGTACGAGCAGTACTTC. Translation: CSSSLTSVYEQYF.

This sequence joins TRBV6-5 and TRBJ1-2; D is perhaps TRBD1 (6 bases). The CDR3 is made up of 14 amino acids. The ends were cut back, 2 bases at V and 8 bases at J, with 15 bases in the middle. The germline gives CDR1 MNHEY, CDR2 SVGAGI. The CDR3 loop is CASSYHRGQEGYTF. The DNA of the CDR3 is TGTGCCAGCAGTTACCACCGGGGGCAAGAGGGCTACACCTTC.

This clonotype was counted many times. The rearrangement joins TRBV5-1 to TRBJ2-7; a possible D gene is TRBD1 (5 bases). The CDR3 sequence is 13 residues long. Germline CDR1 SGHRS, CDR2 YFSETQ. V lost 2 bases and J 2 bases, leaving 8 bases between the germline ends. Here the CDR3 reads CASSFDRTYEQYF. In DNA, the CDR3 is TGCGCCAGCAGCTTCGACAGAACCTACGAGCAGTACTTC.

This clonotype was seen repeatedly, ten times or more. V gene TRBV9 combines with J gene TRBJ2-2; 9 bases match TRBD2. After removal of 0 bases from V and 6 bases from J, the junction contained 3 bases not matched to a gene. CDR1 and CDR2 from the germline V gene are SGDLS and YYNGEE. The CDR3 runs 15 residues. The DNA of the CDR3 is TGTGCCAGCAGCGTAGTTGTAGCGGGAGCCGGGGAGCTGTTTTTT. Residues: CASSVVVAGAGELFF.

This clonotype was detected ten times or more. The chain is built from TRBV6-5 and TRBJ2-1; no definite D call. The germline CDR1 and CDR2 sequences are MNHEY and SVGAGI. CDR3 length: 16 amino acids. Trimming cost V 1 base and J 2 bases, with 12 bases left between them. The CDR3 sequence: CASSYLKYGTYNEQFF. DNA of the CDR3: TGTGCCAGCAGTTACTTAAAATACGGAACCTACAATGAGCAGTTCTTC.

This clonotype was counted between two and nine times. Lacking the conserved final phenylalanine or tryptophan, this CDR3 likely reflects a read error. This chain links TRBV27 with TRBJ2-1; no reliable D call. V was pared by 3 bases and J by 4 bases, with 10 bases between. The germline V gene has CDR1 MNHEY and CDR2 SMNVEV (reference sequence). The length of the CDR3 is 14 residues. Written as DNA, the CDR3 is TGTGCCAGCAGTTTTGGGTTAGGATACAATGAGCAGTTCTTA. Protein product: CASSFGLGYNEQFL.

The V call is TRBV3-1, the J call TRBJ2-2; TRBD2 agrees at 8 bases. The CDR3 is made up of 15 amino acids. Germline loops: CDR1 LGHDT, CDR2 YNNKEL (reference sequence). Losses at the gene ends were 6 bases for V and 6 bases for J; bases not matched to a gene: 9. The CDR3 DNA reads as TGTGCCAGCAGGTCCGGGACTAGTTTATCCGGGGAGCTGTTTTTT. It encodes CASRSGTSLSGELFF. Filled out from reference TRBV3-1 and TRBJ2-2, the complete variable domain reads DTAVSQTPKYLVTQMGNDKSIKCEQNLGHDTMYWYKQDSKKFLKIMFSYNNKELIINETVPNRFSPKSPDKAHLNLHINSLELGDSAVYFCASRSGTSLSGELFFGEGSRLTVL.

This clonotype was found many times. The V gene is TRBV15, the J gene TRBJ2-1, with D unresolved. Trimming took off 6 bases at V and 13 bases at J, with 13 bases between the two ends. CDR3 length equals 11 residues. Germline assignment: CDR1 LNHNV and CDR2 YYDKDF (reference sequence). CDR3 amino acids: CATSMMGTQFF. The CDR3 DNA is TGTGCCACCAGTATGATGGGAACCCAGTTCTTC.

The chain combines TRBV7-9 with TRBJ1-1; D is undetermined. The CDR3 contains 14 residues. V was cut by 3 bases and J by 1 base, with 9 bases left in between. Germline CDR1 reads SEHNR; CDR2 reads FQNEAQ (reference sequence). CDR3 DNA sequence: TGTGCCAGCAGCTTCGGGGTGGAGAACACTGAAGCTTTCTTT. It specifies CASSFGVENTEAFF.

This clonotype was detected ten times or more. The chain is built from TRBV12-3 or TRBV12-4 and TRBJ2-1; 7 bases fit TRBD2. CDR3 length: 15 amino acids. Losses at the gene ends were 6 bases for V and 13 bases for J; bases not matched to a gene: 18. The CDR3 here is CASSRTSVRRLTQFF. The DNA for the CDR3 is TGTGCCAGCAGCCGGACTAGTGTCAGACGTCTAACCCAGTTCTTC.

Ten or more counts support this clonotype. The gene calls are TRBV5-1 and TRBJ1-1; D ambiguous. Trimming stripped 3 bases from V and 4 bases from J, with 10 bases between. The germline CDR1 and CDR2 sequences are SGHRS and YFSETQ. This CDR3 has 13 residues. CDR3 residues: CASSSDPATEAFF. CDR3 DNA: TGCGCCAGCAGCTCCGACCCCGCCACTGAAGCTTTCTTT.

The J gene is TRBJ2-5, the V gene TRBV7-8, with D possibly TRBD2 on 7 matching bases. V was cut by 1 base and J by 5 bases, with 20 bases left in between. The CDR3 runs to 17 residues. Germline V gene sequence: CDR1 SGHVS, CDR2 FQNEAQ. CDR3: CASSLEEGGLAVETQYF. The CDR3 DNA is TGTGCCAGCAGCTTAGAGGAGGGGGGGCTAGCGGTGGAGACCCAGTACTTC.

Concerning this clonotype itself: A much larger clone differs from this one at a single base, so this may be a read error. This chain links TRBV6-5 with TRBJ2-6; D unclear. V was shortened by 2 bases and J by 6 bases, with 11 bases between the two germline ends. Germline CDR1 MNHEY, CDR2 SVGAGI. This CDR3 has 15 amino acids. This CDR3 is CASSYRIAAANVLTF. CDR3 bases: TGTGCCAGCAGTTACAGGATAGCTGCGGCCAACGTCCTGACTTTC.

This clonotype has ten or more counts. The J gene is TRBJ2-7, the V gene TRBV5-1; 9 positions agree with TRBD1. Losses at the gene ends were 4 bases for V and 1 base for J; bases not matched to a gene: 3. CDR1 and CDR2 from the germline V gene are SGHRS and YFSETQ. CDR3 length: 14 residues. The CDR3 sequence: CASSIGTGSYEQYF. The CDR3 bases are TGCGCCAGCAGCATTGGGACAGGGTCCTACGAGCAGTACTTC.

V gene TRBV27 combines with J gene TRBJ1-6; D is ambiguous. Germline assignment: CDR1 MNHEY and CDR2 SMNVEV (reference sequence). Between the trimmed V and J ends, which lost 2 bases and 0 bases, there was a span of 17 bases. CDR3 size: 19 residues. The CDR3 DNA sequence: TGTGCCAGCAGTTTAGCAGCGACCGTATTCAGCTCCTATAATTCACCCCTCCACTTT. It specifies CASSLAATVFSSYNSPLHF.

This clonotype was counted between two and nine times. The chain combines TRBV20-1 with TRBJ2-7; the D gene is possibly TRBD1 (6 bases). The CDR3 contains 13 residues. Germline V gene lookup returns CDR1 DFQATT and CDR2 SNEGSKA (reference sequence). V lost 8 bases and J 0 bases, leaving 14 bases between the germline ends. CDR3 protein: CSITTGSSYEQYF. CDR3 nucleotides: TGCAGTATTACGACAGGCAGCTCCTACGAGCAGTACTTC.

This clonotype was counted ten times or more. The rearrangement uses TRBV5-1 and TRBJ2-1; D call uncertain. The length of the CDR3 is 14 residues. The V and J ends lost 2 bases and 7 bases respectively, with 13 bases between them. Germline CDR1 SGHRS, CDR2 YFSETQ. The CDR3, as DNA: TGCGCCAGCAGCTTTCCGACGGAACTTAATGAGCAGTTCTTC. Translated, it gives CASSFPTELNEQFF.

This clonotype was found many times. The chain has TRBV27 and TRBJ2-2; unclear D gene. Per germline, CDR1 MNHEY and CDR2 SMNVEV (reference sequence). The CDR3 spans 17 residues. Trimming left V 3 bases short and J 0 bases short, with 14 bases between. The CDR3 region has the DNA TGTGCCAGCAGTTTGTACCTCACTCCTGCGAACACCGGGGAGCTGTTTTTT. This codes for CASSLYLTPANTGELFF.

This clonotype was picked up many times. The chain combines TRBV28 with TRBJ2-1, with 10 bases that match TRBD2. CDR3 length: 16 residues. The germline CDR1 and CDR2 sequences are MDHEN and SYDVKM. With 6 bases clipped from V and 7 bases from J, the junction kept 12 bases outside the gene matches. In DNA form, the CDR3 reads TGTGCCAGCAGCCGAGGACTAGCGGACTACTCAAATGAGCAGTTCTTC. Translating it yields CASSRGLADYSNEQFF.

There are many counts of this clonotype. The chain employs TRBV4-1 and TRBJ2-3, with D possibly matching TRBD2 (6 bases). Germline loops: CDR1 MGHRA, CDR2 YSYEKL. CDR3 length equals 15 residues. Trimming cost V 0 bases and J 6 bases, with 13 bases left between them. This CDR3 reads CASSQDLGGADTQYF. The CDR3 bases are TGCGCCAGCAGCCAAGATCTGGGGGGAGCGGATACGCAGTATTTT.

In its sample, this clonotype was seen many times. The rearrangement uses TRBV7-8 and TRBJ2-3; D gene unclear. V was trimmed by 1 base and J by 6 bases, leaving 14 bases between them. Germline assignment: CDR1 SGHVS and CDR2 FQNEAQ. CDR3 length: 15 residues. This chain's CDR3 is CASSLVPQPEDTQYF. The CDR3 DNA reads as TGTGCCAGCAGCTTAGTTCCCCAACCCGAGGATACGCAGTATTTT.

This clonotype was observed at least ten times. V gene TRBV6-5 combines with J gene TRBJ2-1; 8 bases fit TRBD2. This CDR3 is 15 amino acids long. J was trimmed by 5 bases and V by 0 bases; bases with no gene match: 3. From germline, CDR1 is MNHEY and CDR2 SVGAGI. The CDR3 bases are TGTGCCAGCAGTTACTCGACGGGGGGGCACAATGAGCAGTTCTTC. The encoded protein is CASSYSTGGHNEQFF.

The gene calls are TRBV19 and TRBJ2-7; no clear D. This CDR3 contains 13 residues. The V and J ends lost 1 base and 2 bases respectively, with 6 bases between them. Looked up from germline, CDR1 is LNHDA and CDR2 is SQIVND (reference sequence). DNA for the CDR3: TGTGCCAGTAGTATAGGTTCGACCTACGAGCAGTACTTC. Encoded protein: CASSIGSTYEQYF.

At least ten counts were recorded for this clonotype. This chain connects TRBV20-1 to TRBJ2-1; 13 nucleotides line up with TRBD2. The CDR3 runs 16 residues. J was trimmed by 4 bases and V by 3 bases; bases with no gene match: 6. Germline CDR1 and CDR2: DFQATT and SNEGSKA (reference sequence). The CDR3 DNA is TGCAGTGCTAGGCCGACTAGCGGGAGGTCATACAATGAGCAGTTCTTC. It encodes CSARPTSGRSYNEQFF.

This clonotype occurred many times. The rearrangement links TRBV25-1 to TRBJ1-2, with D possibly TRBD1 on 6 matching bases. V lost 8 bases to trimming and J lost 3 bases, with 16 bases between them. This CDR3 spans 14 amino acids. Germline assignment: CDR1 MGHDK and CDR2 SYGVNS. CDR3 loop: CASLRGGSDYGYTF. CDR3 DNA sequence: TGTGCCAGCCTACGCGGGGGCTCCGACTATGGCTACACCTTC.

This clonotype showed up many times. CDR3 nucleotide sequence: TGTGCCGGACCATCGAACACCGGGGAGCTGTTTTTT. Protein sequence: CAGPSNTGELFF. This chain links TRBV7-9 with TRBJ2-2, with D unclear. CDR3 size: 12 residues. The V and J ends lost 11 bases and 0 bases respectively, with 7 bases between them. Germline CDR1 SEHNR, CDR2 FQNEAQ (reference sequence).